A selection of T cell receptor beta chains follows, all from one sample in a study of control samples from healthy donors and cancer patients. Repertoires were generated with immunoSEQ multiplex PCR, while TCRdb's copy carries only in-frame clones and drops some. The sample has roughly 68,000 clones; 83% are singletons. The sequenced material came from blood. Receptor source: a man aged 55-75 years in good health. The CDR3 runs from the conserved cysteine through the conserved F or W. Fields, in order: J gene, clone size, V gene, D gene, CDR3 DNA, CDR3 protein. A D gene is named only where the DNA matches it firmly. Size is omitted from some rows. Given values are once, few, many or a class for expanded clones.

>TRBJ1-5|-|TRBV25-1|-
TGTGCCAGCAGTGAAAATTTGGGGAGCAATCAGCCCCAGCATTTT
CASSENLGSNQPQHF
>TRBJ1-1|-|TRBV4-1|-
TGCGCCAGCAGCCAAGATGGGGGGGAATACACTGAAGCTTTCTTT
CASSQDGGEYTEAFF
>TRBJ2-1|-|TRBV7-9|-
TGTGCCAGCAGCTTCGGAGGCTCCTACAATGAGCAGTTCTTC
CASSFGGSYNEQFF
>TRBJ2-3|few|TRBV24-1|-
TGTGCCACCAGTGATGGTTCTGGACCTCCAACGGGAGAGGGAACAGATACGCAGTATTTT
CATSDGSGPPTGEGTDTQYF
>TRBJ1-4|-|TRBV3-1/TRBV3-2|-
TGTGCCAGCGGGGGGCTTGGGGAAAAACTGTTTTTT
CASGGLGEKLFF
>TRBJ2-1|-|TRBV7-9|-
TGTGCCAGCAGCCTCGGGACCGTCGGGCATGAGCAGTTCTTC
CASSLGTVGHEQFF
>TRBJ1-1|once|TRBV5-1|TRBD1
TGCGCCAGCAGCTTGGGGACAGGGGGCGACGCTTTCTTT
CASSLGTGGDAFF
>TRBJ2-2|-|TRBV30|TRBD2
TGTGCCTGGAGAACGCGAGGTAGCGGGGGCACCGGGGAGCTGTTTTTT
CAWRTRGSGGTGELFF
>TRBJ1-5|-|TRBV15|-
TGTGCCACCAGCAGAGAGGGAGGGAACAATCAGCCCCAGCATTTT
CATSREGGNNQPQHF
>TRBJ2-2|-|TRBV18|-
TGTGCCAGCTCACCACTGCTAGGAACAGGAAGCGCCGGGGAGCTGTTTTTT
CASSPLLGTGSAGELFF
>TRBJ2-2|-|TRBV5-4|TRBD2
TGTGCCAGCAGCTTGGGCGGCGGGAGGGCCAACGCCGGGGAGCTGTTTTTT
CASSLGGGRANAGELFF
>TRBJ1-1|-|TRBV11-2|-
TGTGCCAGCAGCACCCCAGCAGGGGAATGGATGAACACTGAAGCTTTCTTT
CASSTPAGEWMNTEAFF
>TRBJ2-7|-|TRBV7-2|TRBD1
TGTGCCAGCAGCTTAAACGGTCCGGCAGGGGGCGCGTACGAGCAGTACTTC
CASSLNGPAGGAYEQYF
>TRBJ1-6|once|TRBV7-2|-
TGTGCCAGCAGCTTAACCCAGGTTACGAAGGCCCTCCACTTT
CASSLTQVTKALHF
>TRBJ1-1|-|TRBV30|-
TGTGCCTGGAGCGAGGGTGGGGTTTACACTGAAGCTTTCTTT
CAWSEGGVYTEAFF
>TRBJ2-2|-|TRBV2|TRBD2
TGTGCCAGCACCCCCCGGGCGGGGGAGGGCACCGGGGAGCTGTTTTTT
CASTPRAGEGTGELFF
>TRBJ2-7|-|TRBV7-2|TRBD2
TGTGCCAGCAGCCTTCTTAAGCGGGAGACTTCCTACGAGCAGTACTTC
CASSLLKRETSYEQYF
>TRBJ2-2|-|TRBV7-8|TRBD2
TGTGCCAGCAGCCTCATTCTAGCGGACCCAAGAGGCGGGGAGCTGTTTTTT
CASSLILADPRGGELFF
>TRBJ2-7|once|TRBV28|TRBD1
TGTGCCAGCAGTTTGGGACAGCGCTACGAGCAGTACTTC
CASSLGQRYEQYF
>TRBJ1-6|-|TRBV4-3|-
TGCGCCAGCAGCCAAGCGGAGAGACCGAAGAATTCACCCCTCCACTTT
CASSQAERPKNSPLHF
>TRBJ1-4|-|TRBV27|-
TGTGCCAGCAGTCCAACTCCGACAGGAAAAAATGAAAAACTGTTTTTT
CASSPTPTGKNEKLFF
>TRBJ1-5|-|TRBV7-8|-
TGTGCCAGCAGCAACACAGGGTTTGGCAATCAGCCCCAGCATTTT
CASSNTGFGNQPQHF
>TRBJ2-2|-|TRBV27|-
TGTGCCAGCAGACAGAACACCGGGGAGCTGTTTTTT
CASRQNTGELFF
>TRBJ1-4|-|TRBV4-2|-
TGTGCCAGCAGCCAGACCCAACTGGCAACTAATGAAAAACTGTTTTTT
CASSQTQLATNEKLFF
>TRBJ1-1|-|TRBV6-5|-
TGTGCCAGCAGTTACTCCTGGGGGGGGAACACTGAAGCTTTCTTT
CASSYSWGGNTEAFF
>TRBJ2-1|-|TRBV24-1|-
TGTGCCACCAGTGCTTTACAGAACAATGAGCAGTTCTTC
CATSALQNNEQFF
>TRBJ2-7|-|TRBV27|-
TGTGCCAGTGCCAGGGCAGGTCCCTACGAGCAGTACTTC
CASARAGPYEQYF
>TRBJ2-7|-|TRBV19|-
TGTGCCAGTAGTCTCGACTCAACCTACGAGCAGTACTTC
CASSLDSTYEQYF
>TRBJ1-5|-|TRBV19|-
TGTGCCAGTAGCCCTTTGGATCAGCCCCAGCATTTT
CASSPLDQPQHF
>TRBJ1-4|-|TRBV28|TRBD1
TGTGCCAGCAGTTTCGGCGGGACAGGGGGCGCGACTAATGAAAAACTGTTTTTT
CASSFGGTGGATNEKLFF